This is a list of T cell receptor beta chains from one sample in a study of CD8 T cells in ankylosing spondylitis. TCRdb re-called the 5' RACE reads with MiXCR, one entry per CDR3 protein. The sample contains under 850,000 distinct CDR3 sequences, 15% to 20% of which appear only once. The sample was blood, either unsorted or a sorted T cell fraction (not recorded which). Source of these receptors: a male donor with ankylosing spondylitis. Both conserved end residues are part of each CDR3. Each record gives: clone size, D gene, V gene, J gene, CDR3 DNA, CDR3 protein. The D gene is left open where the match is weak. The listing skips clone size in some rows; elsewhere it reads once, few, many or a size class.

clone size: .; D gene: .; V gene: TRBV5-1; J gene: TRBJ2-1; CDR3 DNA: TGCGCCAGCAGCTTGGTTCTAGTAGCTTACAATGAGCAGTTCTTC; CDR3 protein: CASSLVLVAYNEQFF
clone size: .; D gene: .; V gene: TRBV3-1; J gene: TRBJ2-5; CDR3 DNA: TGTGCCAGCAGCCAAGATTTCCTGAACGCCCAAGAGACCCAGTACTTC; CDR3 protein: CASSQDFLNAQETQYF
clone size: .; D gene: TRBD1; V gene: TRBV12-3/TRBV12-4; J gene: TRBJ2-3; CDR3 DNA: TGTGCCAGCAGTCGTAATCCGGGACAGGGTAATATCTTTACTACAGATACGCAGTATTTT; CDR3 protein: CASSRNPGQGNIFTTDTQYF
clone size: .; D gene: TRBD1; V gene: TRBV20-1; J gene: TRBJ2-5; CDR3 DNA: TGCAGTGCAGATGGGACAGAAGCTGATTTAGAGACCCAGTACTTC; CDR3 protein: CSADGTEADLETQYF
clone size: few; D gene: .; V gene: TRBV5-1; J gene: TRBJ1-3; CDR3 DNA: TGCGCCAGCAGGGACCAGACAGGAGGTGGAAACACCATATATTTT; CDR3 protein: CASRDQTGGGNTIYF
clone size: .; D gene: .; V gene: TRBV3-1; J gene: TRBJ2-1; CDR3 DNA: TGTGCCAGCAGCCGAGACAGGTCCCGCAACAATGAGCAGTTCTTC; CDR3 protein: CASSRDRSRNNEQFF
clone size: .; D gene: TRBD2; V gene: TRBV29-1; J gene: TRBJ2-2; CDR3 DNA: TGCAGCGTTGACTCGGGGGGAACGAACACCGGGGAGCTGTTTTTT; CDR3 protein: CSVDSGGTNTGELFF
clone size: .; D gene: .; V gene: TRBV7-2; J gene: TRBJ2-3; CDR3 DNA: TGTGCCAGCAGCTACGCTGAGACGGCCCGCACAGATACGCAGTATTTT; CDR3 protein: CASSYAETARTDTQYF
clone size: .; D gene: TRBD2; V gene: TRBV2; J gene: TRBJ2-1; CDR3 DNA: TGTGCCAGCAGTGAAAGAGGGGAGGGGTCCTGGGATGAGCAGTTCTTC; CDR3 protein: CASSERGEGSWDEQFF
clone size: .; D gene: TRBD2; V gene: TRBV20-1; J gene: TRBJ2-3; CDR3 DNA: TGCAGTGCTAGGAGGGCGGGGGACACAGATACGCAGTATTTT; CDR3 protein: CSARRAGDTDTQYF
clone size: many; D gene: TRBD1; V gene: TRBV18; J gene: TRBJ1-5; CDR3 DNA: TGTGCCAGCTCACCCTCCGTTGGGACAGGGGTTCAGCCCCAGCATTTT; CDR3 protein: CASSPSVGTGVQPQHF